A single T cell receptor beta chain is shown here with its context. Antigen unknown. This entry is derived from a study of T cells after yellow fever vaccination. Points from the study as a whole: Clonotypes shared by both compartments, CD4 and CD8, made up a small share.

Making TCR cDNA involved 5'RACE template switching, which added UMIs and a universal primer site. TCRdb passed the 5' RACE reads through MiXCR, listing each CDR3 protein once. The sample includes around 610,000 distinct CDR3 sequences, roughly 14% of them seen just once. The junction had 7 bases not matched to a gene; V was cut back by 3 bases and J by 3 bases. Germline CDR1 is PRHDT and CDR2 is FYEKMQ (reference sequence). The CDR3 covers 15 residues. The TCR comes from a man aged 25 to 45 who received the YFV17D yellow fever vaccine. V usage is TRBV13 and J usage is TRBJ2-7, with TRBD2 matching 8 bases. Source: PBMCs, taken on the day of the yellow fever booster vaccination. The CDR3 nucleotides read TGTGCCAGCAGCTTTTTTAGCGGGACCGGCTACGAGCAGTACTTC. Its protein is CASSFFSGTGYEQYF.